The clone carrying this TCR beta chain appeared a few times. This entry belongs to a study of blood T cell repertoires in COVID-19. The method was immunoSEQ multiplex PCR; TCRdb's version includes in-frame clones alone and lacks a portion of them. Among about 160,000 clones, roughly 90% were seen once, and the ten largest hold 2.5% to 3%. The V segment lost 6 bases and the J segment 3 bases; nucleotides outside the gene matches: 2. This CDR3 is built from 15 residues. CDR1 SGHAT and CDR2 FQNNGV come from the germline V gene. V usage is TRBV11-2 and J usage is TRBJ2-2; 12 bases map to TRBD2. The specimen sequenced was peripheral blood. This TCR came from a man in his fifties or sixties with acute or convalescent COVID-19. The CDR3 loop is CASRRLAGDTGELFF. DNA of the CDR3: TGTGCCAGCAGAAGACTAGCGGGGGACACCGGGGAGCTGTTTTTT.